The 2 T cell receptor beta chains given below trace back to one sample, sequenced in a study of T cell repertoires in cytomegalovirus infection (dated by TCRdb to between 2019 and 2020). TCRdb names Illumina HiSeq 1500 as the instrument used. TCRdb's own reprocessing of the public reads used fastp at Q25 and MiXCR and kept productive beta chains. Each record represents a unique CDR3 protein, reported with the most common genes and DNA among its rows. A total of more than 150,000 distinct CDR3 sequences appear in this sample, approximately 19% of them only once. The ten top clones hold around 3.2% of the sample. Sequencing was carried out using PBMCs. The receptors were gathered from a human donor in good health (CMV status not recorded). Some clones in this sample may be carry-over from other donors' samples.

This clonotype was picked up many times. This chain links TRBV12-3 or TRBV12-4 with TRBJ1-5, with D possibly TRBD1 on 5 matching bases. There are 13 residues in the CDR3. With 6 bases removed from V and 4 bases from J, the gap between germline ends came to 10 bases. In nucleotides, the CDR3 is TGTGCCAGCAGCTTAAGGGGTAATCAGCCCCAGCATTTT. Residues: CASSLRGNQPQHF.

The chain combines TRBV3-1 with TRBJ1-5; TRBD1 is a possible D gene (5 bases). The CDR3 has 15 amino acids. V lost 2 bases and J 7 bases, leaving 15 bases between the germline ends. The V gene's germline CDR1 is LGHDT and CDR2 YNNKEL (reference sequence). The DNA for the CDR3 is TGTGCCAGCAGCCAAACCCCGCAGGGCTTGCAGCCCCAGCATTTT. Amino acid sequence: CASSQTPQGLQPQHF.